The clone carrying this T cell receptor beta chain has a handful of counts. Its specificity is unknown. These data originate in a study of cytomegalovirus exposure and HLA in healthy donors. Findings and caveats of the study: The study flagged some 180 TCR beta chains as cytomegalovirus-associated. The study carried out a later analysis of TCR beta sequences. It associated approximately 15,000 of them with specific HLA alleles at a false discovery rate of 0.05. Immune exposure was documented only through CMV serostatus. Roughly even sequencing depth across donors was the assumption behind the presence/absence analyses.

Trimming took off 4 bases at V and 0 bases at J, with 8 bases between the two ends. This CDR3 region has 14 residues. Per the germline V gene, CDR1 is SGHRS and CDR2 is YFSETQ. 13 Jbeta primers and 60 Vbeta primers were used for the PCR. Some clones are missing from TCRdb's copy, which holds only in-frame ones; the method was immunoSEQ multiplex PCR. Found here are some 140,000 clones, approximately 80% of them singletons; the top ten hold roughly 0.9%. The material sequenced was PBMCs. The V and J genes are TRBV5-1 and TRBJ2-1; the D gene is possibly TRBD1 (5 bases). The clonotype comes from a woman aged 60 to 75 in good health and CMV-seronegative. In DNA form, the CDR3 reads TGCGCCAGCAGCCCCCAGGGCTCCTACAATGAGCAGTTCTTC. This gives the protein CASSPQGSYNEQFF.